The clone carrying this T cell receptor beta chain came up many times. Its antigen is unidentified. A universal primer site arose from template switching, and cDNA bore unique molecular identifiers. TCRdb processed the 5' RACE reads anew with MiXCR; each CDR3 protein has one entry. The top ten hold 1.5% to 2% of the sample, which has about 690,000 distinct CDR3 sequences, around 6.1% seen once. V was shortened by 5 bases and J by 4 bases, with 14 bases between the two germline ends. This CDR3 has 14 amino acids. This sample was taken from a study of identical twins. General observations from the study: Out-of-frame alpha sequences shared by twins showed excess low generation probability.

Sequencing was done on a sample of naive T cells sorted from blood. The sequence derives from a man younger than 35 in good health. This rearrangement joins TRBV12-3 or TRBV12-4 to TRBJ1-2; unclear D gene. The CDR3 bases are TGTGCCAGCAGTGAAGCAGGCCTGGGCTATGGCTACACCTTC. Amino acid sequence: CASSEAGLGYGYTF.